Reported below is one T cell receptor (beta chain). Its antigen is as yet unknown. RNA extraction and reverse transcription yielded cDNA as sequencing template. The repertoire was sequenced with immunoSEQ multiplex PCR; TCRdb's copy has only in-frame clones and lacks some. The sample lists 60,000 to 85,000 clones; 29% were seen once. The data belong to a study of CD8+ T cells in alopecia areata. Indicated treatment: oral pan-JAK inhibitor, 5-10 mg twice daily. Researchers took lesional scalp punch biopsies and peripheral blood from people who were alopecia areata patients. General study points: Clonality in lesional scalp, especially alopecia totalis/universalis, exceeded that of normal scalp. Against the mouse data, patients shared TCRs less clearly, possibly for HLA reasons. Alphabeta T cells residing in normal skin are also sequenced in scalp samples.

Sequences were derived from CD8+ T cells sorted from blood, sampled at week 4, from a patient treated with tofacitinib. This sequence originates from a human donor with alopecia areata.

Here the CDR3 reads CASSLAGRRAGGNLDEQFF. DNA of the CDR3: TGCGCCAGCAGCTTGGCCGGGCGGAGAGCGGGAGGGAATCTCGATGAGCAGTTCTTC. The chain recombines TRBV5-1 with TRBJ2-1, with 10 bases lining up with TRBD2. J was trimmed by 8 bases and V by 0 bases; bases with no gene match: 17. This CDR3 contains 19 residues. Per germline, CDR1 SGHRS and CDR2 YFSETQ.